Listed here is a single T cell receptor (beta chain). The antigen is not known. Sequenced by immunoSEQ multiplex PCR; TCRdb stores in-frame clones only, minus some. The sample includes roughly 140,000 clones, less than 80% of them seen just once. The data derive from a study of PD-1 blockade in classical Hodgkin lymphoma. Study-wide results and limits: Baseline TCR diversity was reportedly lower in newly diagnosed patients than healthy donors. CD8+ TCR diversity did not rise significantly by C4D1, unlike CD4+.

The CDR3 totals 15 residues. Per the germline V gene, CDR1 is SGHTA and CDR2 is FQGTGA. Trimming at V came to 6 bases and at J to 4 bases, leaving 8 bases not matched to a gene. Each patient relapsed following autologous stem cell transplantation, and prior brentuximab vedotin exposure differed. The sequenced sample was peripheral blood mononuclear cells (PBMCs), obtained before the second cycle of nivolumab. The chain employs TRBV7-3 and TRBJ2-1, with TRBD2 matching over 8 bases. The sequence came from a human donor with classical Hodgkin lymphoma. The CDR3 spells CASSSSGGLYNEQFF. The CDR3 coding sequence is TGTGCCAGCAGTTCCAGCGGGGGCTTATACAATGAGCAGTTCTTC. Looking up the rest from reference TRBV7-3 and TRBJ2-1 gives the full variable domain: GAGVSQTPSNKVTEKGKYVELRCDPISGHTALYWYRQSLGQGPEFLIYFQGTGAADDSGLPNDRFFAVRPEGSVSTLKIQRTERGDSAVYLCASSSSGGLYNEQFFGPGTRLTVL.